This TCR beta chain was sequenced during a study of PD-1 blockade in classical Hodgkin lymphoma (dated by TCRdb to about 2020). About the study as a whole: Nivolumab dosing was 3 mg/kg intravenously every 2 weeks, continuing until either disease progression or unacceptable toxicity. The study used CyTOF and TCR beta sequencing to define a peripheral blood immune signature of response to PD-1 blockade in classical Hodgkin lymphoma. Points the paper makes about the study in general: The study was restricted to a single clinical trial cohort, and the causes of repertoire differences, possibly disease activity or prior therapy, were left undefined. Baseline TCR diversity was reported to be lower in newly diagnosed patients than in healthy donors and to be lower still in relapsed/refractory patients. CD4+ but not CD8+ TCR diversity rose significantly by C4D1 (p=0.0027 vs p=0.16), most apparent in complete responders (p=0.02). Among trial patients, those achieving complete response had baseline diversity similar to that of newly diagnosed patients, while diversity was significantly lower in partial responders and progressors. Patients starting nivolumab less than 1 year after ASCT had lower diversity and were excluded from later analyses to avoid confounding by immune reconstitution.

The time point label on this specimen signifies: cycle 4 day 1 (C4D1), after 6 weeks of nivolumab. All trial patients had relapsed after autologous stem cell transplantation, with cohorts A, B and C differing in prior brentuximab vedotin exposure. CD4+ T cells were purified from thawed PBMCs by magnetic negative selection with a Miltenyi CD4+ T cell isolation kit. The trial cohort was composed of over 50 patients with relapsed/refractory classical Hodgkin lymphoma, for whom complete response, partial response or progressive disease was recorded as best overall response. Single-agent nivolumab was administered to trial patients in the multi-cohort phase II CheckMate 205 trial. An independent review committee assessed best overall response by applying the 2007 International Working Group response criteria. Trial PBMCs were collected just before the start of nivolumab (C1D1) and during therapy at cycle 2 day 1 and cycle 4 day 1. Peripheral blood was collected in 8 mL Vacutainer Cell Preparation Tubes, from which PBMCs were isolated by centrifugation and then cryopreserved. Purified CD4+ and CD8+ fractions were prepared only for cases where an additional PBMC sample was available. Magnetically labelled cells were depleted on LS columns in a quadroMACS separator, and the flow-through was collected as the purified fraction.

With regard to this clone: Its antigen is unknown. No base quality information exists; no much larger clone differs at one position.

The Qiagen DNeasy kit was used to extract genomic DNA from unsorted PBMCs and from the negatively selected CD4+ and CD8+ fractions. TCR beta CDR3 regions were subjected to amplification by immunoSEQ multiplex PCR with primers that anneal to V and J segments. A synthetic immune receptor repertoire was used to minimize amplification bias, and remaining bias was computationally removed after sequencing. The paper's data handling went like this. Repertoire diversity was quantified as the Shannon entropy index using custom Python scripts. Unsorted, CD4+ and CD8+ repertoires were analyzed separately, except for combined analyses in which CD4+ and CD8+ sequences were merged in silico. Clonal expansion was defined as at least a 2-fold frequency increase after treatment relative to C1D1, with a pseudocount of 0.5 for undetected baseline clones. Singleton clones were defined as clones with 0 or 1 copy at C1D1, and non-singleton clones were defined as clones with 2 or more copies. By matching protein sequences in sorted samples from the same patient, clones expanded in unsorted samples were annotated as CD4+, CD8+ or unknown. Diversity changes from C1D1 to C4D1 were tested in paired samples using Wilcoxon tests. TCRdb provides this immuneACCESS table in a form limited to in-frame rearrangements. Some clones are lacking; in checked studies, under half of them reflect an unresolved V gene, and why the rest are absent is not known. The DNA was the basis for D and trimming; V, J and clone size are from that table. Recorded for this sample are 15,000 to 20,000 clones; around 75% of them occurred a single time. The biggest ten clones account for approximately 2% of the sample.

Trimming accounts for 0 bases at V and 4 bases at J, while the number of junction bases matched to no gene is 3. Per the germline V gene, MDHEN is the CDR1 and SYDVKM is the CDR2. The CDR3 sequence holds 16 residues, the cysteine and phenylalanine included. Solely the CDR3 DNA is kept, with 48 bases framed from the first base. The material was CD4+ T cells from blood, obtained before the fourth cycle of nivolumab. The clonotype originates from a human donor with classical Hodgkin lymphoma. Here the chain combines TRBV28 and TRBJ2-2; the central 9 bases match TRBD2. The sequence in DNA is TGTGCCAGCAGTTTATGGCGGGGGGGTGGCACCGGGGAGCTGTTTTTT. It codes for CASSLWRGGGTGELFF.